This record looks at one T cell receptor beta chain sequence and its context. Per germline, CDR1 SGHAT and CDR2 FQNNGV. Between the trimmed V and J ends, which lost 3 bases and 0 bases, there was a span of 16 bases. The CDR3 has 17 residues. Libraries were prepared by immunoSEQ multiplex PCR; TCRdb keeps only in-frame clonotypes and omits some of them. This table holds some 2,400,000 clones, approximately 94% found once. The data were obtained in a study of shared clonotypes between healthy human individuals. The chain employs TRBV11-2 and TRBJ2-3; a weak D match, TRBD2 (7 bases). The sequencing input was naive CD4+ T cells sorted from blood. Subset given: CD45RA+ positively selected. This receptor was identified in a man younger than 35 in good health. CDR3 residues: CASSFRGAKSSTDTQYF. CDR3 sequence (DNA): TGTGCCAGCAGCTTCCGGGGGGCCAAGTCAAGCACAGATACGCAGTATTTT.